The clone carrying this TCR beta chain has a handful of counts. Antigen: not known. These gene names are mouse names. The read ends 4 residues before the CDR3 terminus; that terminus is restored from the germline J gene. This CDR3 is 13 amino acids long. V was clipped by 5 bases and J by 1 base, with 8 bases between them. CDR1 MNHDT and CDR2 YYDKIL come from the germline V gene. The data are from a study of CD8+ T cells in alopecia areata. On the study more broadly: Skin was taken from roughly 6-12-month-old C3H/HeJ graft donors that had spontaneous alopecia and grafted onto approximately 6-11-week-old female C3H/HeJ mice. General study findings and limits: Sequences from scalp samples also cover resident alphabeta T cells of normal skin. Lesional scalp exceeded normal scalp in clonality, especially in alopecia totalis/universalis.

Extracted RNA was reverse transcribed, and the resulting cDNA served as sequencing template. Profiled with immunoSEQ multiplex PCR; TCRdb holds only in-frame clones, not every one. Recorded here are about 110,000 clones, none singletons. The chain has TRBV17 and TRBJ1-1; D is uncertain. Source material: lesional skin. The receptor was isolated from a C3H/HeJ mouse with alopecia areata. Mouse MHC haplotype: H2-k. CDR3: CASSGDKNTEVFF. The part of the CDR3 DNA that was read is TGTGCTAGCAGTGGTGACAAAAACACA. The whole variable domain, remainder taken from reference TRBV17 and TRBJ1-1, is DTTVKQNPRYKLARVGKPVNLICSQTMNHDTMYWYQKKPNQAPKLLLFYYDKILNREADTFEKFQSSRPNNSFCSLYIGSAGLEYSAMYLCASSGDKNTEVFFGKGTRLTVV.